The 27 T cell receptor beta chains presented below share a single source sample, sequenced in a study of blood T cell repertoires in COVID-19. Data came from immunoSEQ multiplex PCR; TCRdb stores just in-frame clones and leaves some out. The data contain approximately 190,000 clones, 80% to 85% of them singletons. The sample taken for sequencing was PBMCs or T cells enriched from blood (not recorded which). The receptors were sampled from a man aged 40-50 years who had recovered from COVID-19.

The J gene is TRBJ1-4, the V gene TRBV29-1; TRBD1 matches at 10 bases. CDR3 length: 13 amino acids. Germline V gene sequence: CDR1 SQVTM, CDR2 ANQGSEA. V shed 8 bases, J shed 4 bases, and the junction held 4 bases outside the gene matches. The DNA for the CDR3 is TGCAGCTTCCGGGACAGGGGTAATGAAAAACTGTTTTTT. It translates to CSFRDRGNEKLFF.

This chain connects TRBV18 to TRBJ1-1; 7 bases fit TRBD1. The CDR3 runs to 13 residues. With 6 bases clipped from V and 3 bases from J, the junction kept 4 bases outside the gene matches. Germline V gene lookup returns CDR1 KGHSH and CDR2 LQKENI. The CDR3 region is CASSRTGDTEAFF. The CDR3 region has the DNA TGTGCCAGCTCCCGTACAGGGGACACTGAAGCTTTCTTT.

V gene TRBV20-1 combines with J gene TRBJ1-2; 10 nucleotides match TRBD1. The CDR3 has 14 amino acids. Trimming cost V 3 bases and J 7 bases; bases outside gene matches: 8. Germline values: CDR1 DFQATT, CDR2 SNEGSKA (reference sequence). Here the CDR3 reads CSASRQGASGGYTF. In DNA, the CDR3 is TGCAGTGCTAGTCGACAGGGGGCGTCTGGTGGCTACACCTTC.

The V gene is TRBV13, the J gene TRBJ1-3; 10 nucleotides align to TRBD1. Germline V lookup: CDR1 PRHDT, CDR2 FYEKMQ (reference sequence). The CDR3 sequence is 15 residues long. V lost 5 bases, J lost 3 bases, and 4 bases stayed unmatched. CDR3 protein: CASSRGDRGGNTIYF. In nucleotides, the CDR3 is TGTGCCAGCAGCCGAGGGGACAGGGGTGGAAACACCATATATTTT. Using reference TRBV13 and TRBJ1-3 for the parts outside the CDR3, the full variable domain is AAGVIQSPRHLIKEKRETATLKCYPIPRHDTVYWYQQGPGQDPQFLISFYEKMQSDKGSIPDRFSAQQFSDYHSELNMSSLELGDSALYFCASSRGDRGGNTIYFGEGSWLTVV.

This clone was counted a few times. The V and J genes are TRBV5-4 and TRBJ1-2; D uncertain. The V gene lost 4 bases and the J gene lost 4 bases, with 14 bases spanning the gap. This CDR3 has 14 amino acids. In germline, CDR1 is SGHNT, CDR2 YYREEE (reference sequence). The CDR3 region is CASSTRETLYGYTF. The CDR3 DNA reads TGTGCCAGCAGCACCCGGGAGACTCTCTATGGCTACACCTTC.

CDR3 coding DNA: TGTGCCAGCAGCCTTCGGGGTAGCGGGGGAACCGGGGAGCTGTTTTTT. Its translation is CASSLRGSGGTGELFF. The chain links TRBV4-2 to TRBJ2-2, with TRBD2 matching 9 bases. V shed 4 bases, J shed 5 bases, and the junction held 8 bases outside the gene matches. This CDR3 is built from 16 residues. Per the germline V gene, CDR1 is LGHNA and CDR2 is YNFKEQ.

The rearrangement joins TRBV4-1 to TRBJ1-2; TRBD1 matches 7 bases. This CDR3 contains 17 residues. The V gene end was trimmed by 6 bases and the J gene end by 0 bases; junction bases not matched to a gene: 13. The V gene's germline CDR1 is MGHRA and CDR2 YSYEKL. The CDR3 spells CASREPGQRTSNYGYTF. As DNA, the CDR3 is TGCGCCAGCAGGGAACCGGGACAGAGAACTTCTAACTATGGCTACACCTTC.

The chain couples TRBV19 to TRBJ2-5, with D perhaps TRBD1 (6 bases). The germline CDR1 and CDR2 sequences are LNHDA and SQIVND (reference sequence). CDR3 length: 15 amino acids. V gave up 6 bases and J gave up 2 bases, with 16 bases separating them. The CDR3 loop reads CASRRQQGLQETQYF. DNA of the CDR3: TGTGCCAGTAGGAGACAACAGGGCCTGCAAGAGACCCAGTACTTC.

The CDR3 sequence is CASSVISGDKNIQYF. The CDR3 DNA reads TGTGCCAGCAGTGTCATTAGCGGGGACAAAAACATTCAGTACTTC. The V and J genes are TRBV2 and TRBJ2-4, with 8 bases fitting TRBD2. CDR1 and CDR2 from the germline V gene are SNHLY and FYNNEI. The V and J ends lost 4 bases and 3 bases, in that order; junction bases with no gene match: 5. The CDR3 sequence is 15 residues long.

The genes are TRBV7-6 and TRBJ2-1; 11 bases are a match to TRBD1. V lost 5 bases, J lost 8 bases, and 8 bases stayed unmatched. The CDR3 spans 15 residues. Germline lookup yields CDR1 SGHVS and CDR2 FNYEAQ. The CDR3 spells CASSGLGQGDDEQFF. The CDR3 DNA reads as TGTGCCAGCAGCGGATTGGGACAGGGGGACGATGAGCAGTTCTTC.

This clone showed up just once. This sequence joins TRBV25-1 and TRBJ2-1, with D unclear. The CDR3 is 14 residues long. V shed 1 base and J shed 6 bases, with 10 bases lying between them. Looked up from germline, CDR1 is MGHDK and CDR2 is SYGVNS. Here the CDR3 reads CASSESRGTNEQFF. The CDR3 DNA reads TGTGCCAGCAGTGAATCCCGAGGAACCAATGAGCAGTTCTTC.

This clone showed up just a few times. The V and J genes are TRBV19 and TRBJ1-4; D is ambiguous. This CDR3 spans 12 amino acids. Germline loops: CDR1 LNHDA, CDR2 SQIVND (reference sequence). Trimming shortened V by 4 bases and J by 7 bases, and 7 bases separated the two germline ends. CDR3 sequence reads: CASSTRGEKLFF. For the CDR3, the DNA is TGTGCCAGTAGTACTCGGGGTGAAAAACTGTTTTTT. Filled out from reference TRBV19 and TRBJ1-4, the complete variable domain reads DGGITQSPKYLFRKEGQNVTLSCEQNLNHDAMYWYRQDPGQGLRLIYYSQIVNDFQKGDIAEGYSVSREKKESFPLTVTSAQKNPTAFYLCASSTRGEKLFFGSGTQLSVL.

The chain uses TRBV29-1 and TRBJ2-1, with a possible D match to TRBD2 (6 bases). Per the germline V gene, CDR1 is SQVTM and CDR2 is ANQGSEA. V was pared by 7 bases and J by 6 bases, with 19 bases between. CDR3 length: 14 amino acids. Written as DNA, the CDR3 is TGCAGCGCGGACCCGGGGGAGAGAGGCAATGAGCAGTTCTTC. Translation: CSADPGERGNEQFF.

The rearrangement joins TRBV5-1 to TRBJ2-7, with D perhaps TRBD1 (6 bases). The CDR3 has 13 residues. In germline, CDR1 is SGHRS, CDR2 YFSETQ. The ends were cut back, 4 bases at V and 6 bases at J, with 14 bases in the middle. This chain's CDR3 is CASSLGQSGEQYF. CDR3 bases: TGCGCCAGCAGCCTTGGACAGAGCGGCGAGCAGTACTTC. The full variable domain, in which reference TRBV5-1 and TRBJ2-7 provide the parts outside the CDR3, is KAGVTQTPRYLIKTRGQQVTLSCSPISGHRSVSWYQQTPGQGLQFLFEYFSETQRNKGNFPGRFSGRQFSNSRSEMNVSTLELGDSALYLCASSLGQSGEQYFGPGTRLTVT.

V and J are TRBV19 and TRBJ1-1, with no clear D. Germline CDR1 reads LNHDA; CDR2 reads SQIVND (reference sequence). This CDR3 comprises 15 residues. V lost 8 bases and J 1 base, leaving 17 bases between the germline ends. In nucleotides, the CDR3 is TGTGCCAGTTCCTCTAGGATAAAGGCGAACACTGAAGCTTTCTTT. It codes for CASSSRIKANTEAFF. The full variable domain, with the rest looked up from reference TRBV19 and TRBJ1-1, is DGGITQSPKYLFRKEGQNVTLSCEQNLNHDAMYWYRQDPGQGLRLIYYSQIVNDFQKGDIAEGYSVSREKKESFPLTVTSAQKNPTAFYLCASSSRIKANTEAFFGQGTRLTVV.

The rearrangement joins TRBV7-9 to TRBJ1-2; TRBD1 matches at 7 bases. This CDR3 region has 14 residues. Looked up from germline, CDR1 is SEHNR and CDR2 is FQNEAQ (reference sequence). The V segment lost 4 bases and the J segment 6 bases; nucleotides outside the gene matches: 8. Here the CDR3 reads CASSSSRQGHGYTF. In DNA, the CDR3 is TGTGCCAGCAGCTCCTCTCGACAGGGACATGGCTACACCTTC.

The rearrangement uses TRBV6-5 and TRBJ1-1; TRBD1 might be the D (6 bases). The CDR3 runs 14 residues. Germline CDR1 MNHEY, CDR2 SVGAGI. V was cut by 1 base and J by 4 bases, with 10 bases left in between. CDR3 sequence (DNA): TGTGCCAGCAGTTACTACAGGGACGGCACTGAAGCTTTCTTT. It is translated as CASSYYRDGTEAFF.

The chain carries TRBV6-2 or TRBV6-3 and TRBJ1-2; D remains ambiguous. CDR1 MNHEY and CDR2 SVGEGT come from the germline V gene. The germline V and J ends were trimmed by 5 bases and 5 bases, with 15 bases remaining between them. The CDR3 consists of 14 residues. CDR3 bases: TGTGCCAGCAGTCAGCCGTCCCACAGTTATGGCTACACCTTC. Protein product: CASSQPSHSYGYTF.

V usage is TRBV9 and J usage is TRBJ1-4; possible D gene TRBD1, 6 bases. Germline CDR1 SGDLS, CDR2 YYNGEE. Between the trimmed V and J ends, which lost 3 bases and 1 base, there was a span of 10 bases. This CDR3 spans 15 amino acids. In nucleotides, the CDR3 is TGTGCCAGCAGCGCCACAGGGATAACTAATGAAAAACTGTTTTTT. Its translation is CASSATGITNEKLFF.

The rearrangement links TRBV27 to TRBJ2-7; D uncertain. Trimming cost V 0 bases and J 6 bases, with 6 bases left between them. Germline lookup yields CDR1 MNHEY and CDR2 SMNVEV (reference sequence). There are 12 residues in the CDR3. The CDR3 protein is CASSLSFGEQYF. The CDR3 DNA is TGTGCCAGCAGTTTATCCTTCGGCGAGCAGTACTTC.

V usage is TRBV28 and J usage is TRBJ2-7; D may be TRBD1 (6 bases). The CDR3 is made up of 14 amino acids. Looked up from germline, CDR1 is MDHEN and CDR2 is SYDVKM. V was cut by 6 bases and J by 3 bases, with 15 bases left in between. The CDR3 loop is CASRLQGFDYEQYF. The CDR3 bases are TGTGCCAGCAGATTACAGGGTTTTGACTACGAGCAGTACTTC. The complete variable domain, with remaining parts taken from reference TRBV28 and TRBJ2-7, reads DVKVTQSSRYLVKRTGEKVFLECVQDMDHENMFWYRQDPGLGLRLIYFSYDVKMKEKGDIPEGYSVSREKKERFSLILESASTNQTSMYLCASRLQGFDYEQYFGPGTRLTVT.

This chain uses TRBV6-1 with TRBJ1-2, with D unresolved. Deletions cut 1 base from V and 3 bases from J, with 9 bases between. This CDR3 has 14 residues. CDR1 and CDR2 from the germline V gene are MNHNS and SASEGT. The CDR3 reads CASSEDLSYYGYTF. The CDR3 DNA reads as TGTGCCAGCAGTGAAGATTTGTCCTACTATGGCTACACCTTC.

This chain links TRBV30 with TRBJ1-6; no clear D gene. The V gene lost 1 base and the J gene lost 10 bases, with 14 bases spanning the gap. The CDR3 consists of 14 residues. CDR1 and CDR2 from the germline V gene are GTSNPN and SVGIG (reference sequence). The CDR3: CAWSAGGSFSPLHF. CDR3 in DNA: TGTGCCTGGAGTGCAGGCGGGTCCTTCTCACCCCTCCACTTT.

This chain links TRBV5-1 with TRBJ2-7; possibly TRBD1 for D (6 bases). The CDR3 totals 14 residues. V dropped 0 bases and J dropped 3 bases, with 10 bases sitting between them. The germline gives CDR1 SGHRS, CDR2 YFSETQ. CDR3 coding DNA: TGCGCCAGCAGCTTGGCACAGGGCGACTACGAGCAGTACTTC. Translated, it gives CASSLAQGDYEQYF. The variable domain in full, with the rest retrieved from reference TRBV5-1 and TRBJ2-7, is KAGVTQTPRYLIKTRGQQVTLSCSPISGHRSVSWYQQTPGQGLQFLFEYFSETQRNKGNFPGRFSGRQFSNSRSEMNVSTLELGDSALYLCASSLAQGDYEQYFGPGTRLTVT.

The CDR3 loop is CASSMPGSTDTQYF. DNA for the CDR3: TGTGCCAGTAGTATGCCAGGGTCGACAGATACGCAGTATTTT. The genes are TRBV19 and TRBJ2-3; maybe TRBD1 (5 bases). The CDR3 is 14 amino acids. Germline V gene sequence: CDR1 LNHDA, CDR2 SQIVND (reference sequence). V was shortened by 3 bases and J by 3 bases, with 10 bases between the two germline ends. The full variable domain, completed using reference TRBV19 and TRBJ2-3, is DGGITQSPKYLFRKEGQNVTLSCEQNLNHDAMYWYRQDPGQGLRLIYYSQIVNDFQKGDIAEGYSVSREKKESFPLTVTSAQKNPTAFYLCASSMPGSTDTQYFGPGTRLTVL.

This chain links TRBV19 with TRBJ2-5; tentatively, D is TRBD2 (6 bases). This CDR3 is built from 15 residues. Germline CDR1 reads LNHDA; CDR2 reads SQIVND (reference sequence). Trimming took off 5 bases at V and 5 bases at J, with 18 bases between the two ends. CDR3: CASSVQIGGGETQYF. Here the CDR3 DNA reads TGTGCCAGTAGTGTCCAAATCGGGGGTGGTGAGACCCAGTACTTC.

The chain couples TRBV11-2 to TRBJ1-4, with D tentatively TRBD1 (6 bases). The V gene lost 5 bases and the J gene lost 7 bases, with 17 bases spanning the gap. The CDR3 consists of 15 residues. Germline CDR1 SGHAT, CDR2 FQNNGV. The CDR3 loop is CASSPGAQRAEKLFF. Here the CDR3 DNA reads TGTGCCAGCAGCCCAGGGGCCCAAAGAGCTGAAAAACTGTTTTTT. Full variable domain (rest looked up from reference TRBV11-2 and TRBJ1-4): EAGVAQSPRYKIIEKRQSVAFWCNPISGHATLYWYQQILGQGPKLLIQFQNNGVVDDSQLPKDRFSAERLKGVDSTLKIQPAKLEDSAVYLCASSPGAQRAEKLFFGSGTQLSVL.